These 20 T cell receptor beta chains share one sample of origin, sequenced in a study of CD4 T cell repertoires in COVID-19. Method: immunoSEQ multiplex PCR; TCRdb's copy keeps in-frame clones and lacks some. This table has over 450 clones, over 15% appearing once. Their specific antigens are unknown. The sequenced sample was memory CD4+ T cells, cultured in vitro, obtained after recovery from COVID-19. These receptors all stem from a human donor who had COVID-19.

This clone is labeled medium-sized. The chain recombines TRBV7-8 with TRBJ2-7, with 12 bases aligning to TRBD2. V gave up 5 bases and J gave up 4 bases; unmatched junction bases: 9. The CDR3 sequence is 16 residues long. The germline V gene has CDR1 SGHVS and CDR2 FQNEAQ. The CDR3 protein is CASSPGTGTSGYEQYF. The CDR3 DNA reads TGTGCCAGCAGCCCAGGAACCGGGACTAGCGGGTACGAGCAGTACTTC.

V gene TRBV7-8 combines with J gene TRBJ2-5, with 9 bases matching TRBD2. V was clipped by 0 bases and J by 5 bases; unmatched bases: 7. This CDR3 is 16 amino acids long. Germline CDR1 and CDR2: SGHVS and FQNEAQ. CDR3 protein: CASSLAGSGSGETQYF. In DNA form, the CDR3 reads TGTGCCAGCAGCTTAGCAGGTAGCGGGAGTGGGGAGACCCAGTACTTC.

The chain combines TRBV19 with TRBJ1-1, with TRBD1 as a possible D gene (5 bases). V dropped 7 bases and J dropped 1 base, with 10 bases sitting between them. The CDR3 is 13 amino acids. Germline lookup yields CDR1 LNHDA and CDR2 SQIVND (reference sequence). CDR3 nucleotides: TGTGCCAGTATCGACAGTTCGAACACTGAAGCTTTCTTT. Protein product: CASIDSSNTEAFF.

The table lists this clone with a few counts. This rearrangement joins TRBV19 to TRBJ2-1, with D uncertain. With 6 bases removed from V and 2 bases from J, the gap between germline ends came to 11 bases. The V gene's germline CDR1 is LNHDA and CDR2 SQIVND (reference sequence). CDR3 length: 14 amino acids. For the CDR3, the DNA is TGTGCCAGTAGGAATGGCAGGACCTACAATGAGCAGTTCTTC. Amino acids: CASRNGRTYNEQFF. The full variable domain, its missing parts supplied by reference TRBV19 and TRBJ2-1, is DGGITQSPKYLFRKEGQNVTLSCEQNLNHDAMYWYRQDPGQGLRLIYYSQIVNDFQKGDIAEGYSVSREKKESFPLTVTSAQKNPTAFYLCASRNGRTYNEQFFGPGTRLTVL.

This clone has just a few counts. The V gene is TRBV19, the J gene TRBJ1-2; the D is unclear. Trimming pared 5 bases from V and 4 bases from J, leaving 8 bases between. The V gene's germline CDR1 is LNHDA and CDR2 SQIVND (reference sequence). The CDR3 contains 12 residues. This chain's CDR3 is CASSGQTYGYTF. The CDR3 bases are TGTGCCAGTAGTGGCCAGACCTATGGCTACACCTTC.

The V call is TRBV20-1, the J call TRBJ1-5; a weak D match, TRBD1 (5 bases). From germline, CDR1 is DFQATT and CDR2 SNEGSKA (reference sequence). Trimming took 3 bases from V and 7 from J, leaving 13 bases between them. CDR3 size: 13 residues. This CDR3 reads CSASKGRDQPQHF. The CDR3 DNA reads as TGCAGTGCTAGTAAAGGTCGGGACCAGCCCCAGCATTTT.

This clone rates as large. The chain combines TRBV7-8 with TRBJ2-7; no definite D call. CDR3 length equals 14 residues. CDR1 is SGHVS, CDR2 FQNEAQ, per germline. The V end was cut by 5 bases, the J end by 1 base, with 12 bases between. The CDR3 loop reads CASSPTAISYEQYF. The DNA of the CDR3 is TGTGCCAGCAGCCCTACAGCTATTTCCTACGAGCAGTACTTC.

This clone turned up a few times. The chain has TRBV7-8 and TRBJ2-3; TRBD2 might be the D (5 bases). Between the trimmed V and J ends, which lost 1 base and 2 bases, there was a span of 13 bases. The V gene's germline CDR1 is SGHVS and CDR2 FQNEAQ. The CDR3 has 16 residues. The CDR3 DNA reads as TGTGCCAGCAGCTTAGTAACGGGATGGGACACAGATACGCAGTATTTT. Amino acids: CASSLVTGWDTDTQYF.

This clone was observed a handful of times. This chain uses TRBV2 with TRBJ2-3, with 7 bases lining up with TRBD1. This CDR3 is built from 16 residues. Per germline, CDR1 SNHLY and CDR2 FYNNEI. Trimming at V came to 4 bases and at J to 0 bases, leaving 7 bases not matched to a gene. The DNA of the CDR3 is TGTGCCAGCAGTGCCGCGACAGGGCAAAGCACAGATACGCAGTATTTT. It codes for CASSAATGQSTDTQYF.

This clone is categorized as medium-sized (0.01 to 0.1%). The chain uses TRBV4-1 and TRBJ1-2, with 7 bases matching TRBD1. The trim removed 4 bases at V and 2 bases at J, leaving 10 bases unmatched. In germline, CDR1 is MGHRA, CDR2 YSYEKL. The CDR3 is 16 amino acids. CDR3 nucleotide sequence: TGCGCCAGCAGCCCCGACTCGGACAGGCCCAACTATGGCTACACCTTC. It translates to CASSPDSDRPNYGYTF.

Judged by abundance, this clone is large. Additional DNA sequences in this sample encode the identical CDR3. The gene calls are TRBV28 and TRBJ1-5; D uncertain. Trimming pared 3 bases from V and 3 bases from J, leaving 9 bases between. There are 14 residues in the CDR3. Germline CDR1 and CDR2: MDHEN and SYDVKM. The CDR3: CASSFSQVNQPQHF. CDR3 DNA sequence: TGTGCCAGCAGTTTTTCCCAGGTCAATCAGCCCCAGCATTTT.

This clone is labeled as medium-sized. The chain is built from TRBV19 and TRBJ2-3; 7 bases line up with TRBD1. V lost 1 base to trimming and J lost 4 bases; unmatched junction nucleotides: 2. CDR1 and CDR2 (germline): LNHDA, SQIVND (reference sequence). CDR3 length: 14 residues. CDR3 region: CASSIGGGADTQYF. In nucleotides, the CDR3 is TGTGCCAGTAGTATAGGAGGGGGCGCAGATACGCAGTATTTT. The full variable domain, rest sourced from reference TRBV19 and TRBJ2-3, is DGGITQSPKYLFRKEGQNVTLSCEQNLNHDAMYWYRQDPGQGLRLIYYSQIVNDFQKGDIAEGYSVSREKKESFPLTVTSAQKNPTAFYLCASSIGGGADTQYFGPGTRLTVL.

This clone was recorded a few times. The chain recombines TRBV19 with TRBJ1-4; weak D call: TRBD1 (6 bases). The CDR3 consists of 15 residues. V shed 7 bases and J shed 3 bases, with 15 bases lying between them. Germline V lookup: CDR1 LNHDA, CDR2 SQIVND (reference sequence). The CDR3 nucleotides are TGTGCCAGTAACCCAGGACAGACCTCTAATGAAAAACTGTTTTTT. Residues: CASNPGQTSNEKLFF.

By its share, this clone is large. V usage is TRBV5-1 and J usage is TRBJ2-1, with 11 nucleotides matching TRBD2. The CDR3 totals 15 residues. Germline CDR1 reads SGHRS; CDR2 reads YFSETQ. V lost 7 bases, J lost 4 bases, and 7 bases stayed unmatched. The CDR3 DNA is TGCGCCAGCCGCCCGGGGACTAGCGGATACAATGAGCAGTTCTTC. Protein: CASRPGTSGYNEQFF.

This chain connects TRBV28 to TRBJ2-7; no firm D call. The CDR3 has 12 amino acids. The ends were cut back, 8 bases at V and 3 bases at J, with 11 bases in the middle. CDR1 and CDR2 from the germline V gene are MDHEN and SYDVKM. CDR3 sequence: CASGGPYYEQYF. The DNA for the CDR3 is TGTGCCAGCGGCGGCCCTTACTACGAGCAGTACTTC.

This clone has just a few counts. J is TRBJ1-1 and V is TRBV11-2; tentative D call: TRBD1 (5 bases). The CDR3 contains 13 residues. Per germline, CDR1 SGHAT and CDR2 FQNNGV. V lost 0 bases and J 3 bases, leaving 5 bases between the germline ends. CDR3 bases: TGTGCCAGCAGCTTAGACAGGGACACTGAAGCTTTCTTT. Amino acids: CASSLDRDTEAFF.

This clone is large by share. The CDR3 sequence is CASSFGVGELFF. The CDR3 nucleotides are TGTGCCAGCAGCTTCGGGGTCGGGGAGCTGTTTTTT. V is TRBV7-2 and J is TRBJ2-2, with TRBD2 as a possible D gene (5 bases). CDR3 length equals 12 residues. V was trimmed by 3 bases and J by 7 bases, leaving 6 bases between them. Germline-derived CDR1 and CDR2 are SGHTA and FQGNSA.

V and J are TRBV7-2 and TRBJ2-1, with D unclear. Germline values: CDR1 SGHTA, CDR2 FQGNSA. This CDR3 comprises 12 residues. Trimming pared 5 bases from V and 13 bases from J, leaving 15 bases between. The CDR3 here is CASSQESSLQFF. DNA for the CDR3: TGTGCCAGCAGCCAAGAGTCCAGCCTACAGTTCTTC.

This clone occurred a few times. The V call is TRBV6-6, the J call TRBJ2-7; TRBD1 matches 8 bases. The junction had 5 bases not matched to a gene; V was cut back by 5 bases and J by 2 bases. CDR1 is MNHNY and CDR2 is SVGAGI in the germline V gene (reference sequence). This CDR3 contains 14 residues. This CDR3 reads CASSTGQGTYEQYF. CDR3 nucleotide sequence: TGTGCCAGCAGTACCGGACAGGGAACCTACGAGCAGTACTTC.

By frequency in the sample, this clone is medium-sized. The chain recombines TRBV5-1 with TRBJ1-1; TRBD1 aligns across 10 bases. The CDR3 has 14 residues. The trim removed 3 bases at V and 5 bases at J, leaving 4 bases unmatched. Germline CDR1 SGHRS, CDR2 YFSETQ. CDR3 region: CASSWGQGKTEAFF. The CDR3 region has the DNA TGCGCCAGCAGCTGGGGACAGGGGAAAACTGAAGCTTTCTTT. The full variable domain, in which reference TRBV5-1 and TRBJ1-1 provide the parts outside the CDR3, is KAGVTQTPRYLIKTRGQQVTLSCSPISGHRSVSWYQQTPGQGLQFLFEYFSETQRNKGNFPGRFSGRQFSNSRSEMNVSTLELGDSALYLCASSWGQGKTEAFFGQGTRLTVV.